Below, 14 T cell receptor beta chains from the same sample are listed, as sequenced in a study of metastatic and nonmetastatic thyroid tumors. Treatment of any kind had been given to no patient before thyroid surgery. With MiXCR, TCRdb reprocessed the PCR reads. The sample yields about 42,000 clones, 9% to 14% seen once. Source material: blood. The receptor set was obtained from a male donor with papillary thyroid cancer or a benign thyroid nodule (not recorded which). Some clones in this sample may be carry-over from other donors' samples.

This chain uses TRBV28 with TRBJ1-5; D not certain. The V end was cut by 5 bases, the J end by 4 bases, with 24 bases between. The CDR3 loop spans 18 amino acids. From germline, CDR1 is MDHEN and CDR2 SYDVKM. This CDR3 reads CASSAGILPRTRNQPQHF. The CDR3 nucleotides are TGTGCCAGCAGTGCCGGGATTTTACCTCGTACCCGTAATCAGCCCCAGCATTTT. The entire variable domain, with the rest obtained from reference TRBV28 and TRBJ1-5, is as follows: DVKVTQSSRYLVKRTGEKVFLECVQDMDHENMFWYRQDPGLGLRLIYFSYDVKMKEKGDIPEGYSVSREKKERFSLILESASTNQTSMYLCASSAGILPRTRNQPQHFGDGTRLSIL.

This clone has a count of ten or more. The rearrangement links TRBV5-8 to TRBJ1-1; D perhaps matches TRBD1 (6 bases). CDR3 length: 13 residues. The ends were cut back, 4 bases at V and 8 bases at J, with 15 bases in the middle. The germline CDR1 and CDR2 sequences are SGHTS and YDEGEE. CDR3 sequence: CASSRAQGREAFF. In DNA form, the CDR3 reads TGTGCCAGCAGCCGGGCCCAGGGGCGCGAAGCTTTCTTT.

On this clone: A single base separates this from a much larger clone, so it may be a read error. The V and J genes are TRBV4-2 and TRBJ2-6, with 10 bases lining up with TRBD1. The CDR3 consists of 18 residues. Germline V CDR1 and CDR2: LGHNA, YNFKEQ. CDR3 nucleotide sequence: TGTGCCAGCATCCTCGGGGGACAGGGGATTTCTGGGGCCAACGCCCTGACTTTC. Translated, it gives CASILGGQGISGANALTF.

This clone appeared many times. The chain has TRBV30 and TRBJ1-4; no clear D. The germline V and J ends were trimmed by 0 bases and 8 bases, with 7 bases remaining between them. The CDR3 extends over 12 amino acids. Germline CDR1 GTSNPN, CDR2 SVGIG (reference sequence). CDR3 residues: CAWSVMGEKLFF. CDR3 DNA sequence: TGTGCCTGGAGTGTCATGGGGGAAAAACTGTTTTTT.

In its sample, this clone was seen many times. The rearrangement joins TRBV20-1 to TRBJ2-1, with D uncertain. From germline, CDR1 is DFQATT and CDR2 SNEGSKA (reference sequence). V lost 5 bases to trimming and J lost 4 bases, with 6 bases between them. CDR3 length: 11 residues. CDR3 sequence reads: CSAPGYNEQFF. Written as DNA, the CDR3 is TGCAGTGCTCCTGGGTACAATGAGCAGTTCTTC.

This clone was found many times. The chain has TRBV5-1 and TRBJ2-5; D not resolved. CDR1 SGHRS and CDR2 YFSETQ come from the germline V gene. V gave up 1 base and J gave up 0 bases, with 10 bases separating them. The CDR3 loop spans 15 amino acids. The CDR3, as DNA: TGCGCCAGCAGCTTGTTGAGGACGTACCAAGAGACCCAGTACTTC. It yields the protein CASSLLRTYQETQYF. The whole variable domain, remainder taken from reference TRBV5-1 and TRBJ2-5, is KAGVTQTPRYLIKTRGQQVTLSCSPISGHRSVSWYQQTPGQGLQFLFEYFSETQRNKGNFPGRFSGRQFSNSRSEMNVSTLELGDSALYLCASSLLRTYQETQYFGPGTRLLVL.

This clone was detected a few times. A read error may be the cause here, since a much bigger clone is one base away. The sample contains more than one DNA sequence encoding this CDR3. The chain couples TRBV19 to TRBJ1-4, with D uncertain. The CDR3 sequence is 13 residues long. Germline V gene sequence: CDR1 LNHDA, CDR2 SQIVND (reference sequence). CDR3 DNA: TGTGCCAGTAGTATAGGACAAAATGAAAAACTTTTTTTT. This gives the protein CASSIGQNEKLFF.

This clone was recorded many times. The rearrangement uses TRBV12-3 or TRBV12-4 and TRBJ2-7, with 10 bases lining up with TRBD2. This CDR3 is 14 amino acids long. Trimming at V came to 8 bases and at J to 3 bases, leaving 7 bases not matched to a gene. In nucleotides, the CDR3 is TGTGCCAGCTCCAGGACTAGCGGACTCTACGAGCAGTACTTC. Translation gives CASSRTSGLYEQYF.

This clone came up a few times. V gene TRBV6-4 combines with J gene TRBJ2-1, with TRBD2 identical over 9 bases. V trimming: 3 bases; J trimming: 10 bases; junction bases outside the gene matches: 10. The CDR3 consists of 15 residues. The germline V gene encodes CDR1 MRHNA and CDR2 SNTAGT. The CDR3 protein is CASSERGTSMREQFF. CDR3 nucleotide sequence: TGTGCCAGCAGTGAAAGAGGGACTAGCATGAGAGAGCAGTTCTTC.

The table lists this clone with many counts. The chain employs TRBV9 and TRBJ1-2, with a possible D match to TRBD1 (6 bases). V lost 4 bases and J 7 bases, leaving 20 bases between the germline ends. Per germline, CDR1 SGDLS and CDR2 YYNGEE. The CDR3 consists of 15 residues. CDR3 sequence (DNA): TGTGCCAGCAGCTCCTCCCTGAACAGGGTTTTTGGCTACACCTTC. Protein product: CASSSSLNRVFGYTF.

Points on this clone: The junction does not match germline at one end; this may be a read error. J is TRBJ2-5 and V is TRBV12-5; D not certain. The CDR3 covers 13 residues. The germline gives CDR1 LGHNT, CDR2 FRNRAP. As DNA, the CDR3 is TGTGCTATTGGTTTGGGCTCGCGGGAGACCCAGTACTTC. This encodes CAIGLGSRETQYF.

This clone has a count of ten or more. The rearrangement links TRBV10-1 to TRBJ2-3, with TRBD1 as a possible D gene (6 bases). Germline V gene sequence: CDR1 WNHNN, CDR2 SYGVQD (reference sequence). With 3 bases removed from V and 0 bases from J, the gap between germline ends came to 19 bases. This CDR3 has 18 amino acids. The CDR3: CASSEGGYGVSSTDTQYF. The CDR3 nucleotides are TGCGCCAGCAGTGAAGGGGGTTATGGGGTCTCTAGCACAGATACGCAGTATTTT.

This clone showed up just a few times. The rearrangement links TRBV4-3 to TRBJ1-1, with a possible D match to TRBD1 (5 bases). Germline values: CDR1 LGHNA, CDR2 YSLEER. This CDR3 comprises 16 residues. The ends were cut back, 3 bases at V and 6 bases at J, with 20 bases in the middle. The CDR3 nucleotides are TGCGCCAGCAGCCACCAAGAGGGGTTATCGGGCGCTGAAGCTTTCTTT. It yields the protein CASSHQEGLSGAEAFF.

This clone was detected only a few times. At one end the junction does not follow the germline gene, possibly because of a read error. The chain employs TRBV6-2 or TRBV6-3 and TRBJ1-5; the D gene is possibly TRBD1 (6 bases). The CDR3 spans 14 residues. Germline loops: CDR1 MNHEY, CDR2 SVGEGT. The CDR3 DNA follows: TGTGCAAGCACCCGCCCAGGGGATCATCAGCACCAGCATTTT. Encoded protein: CASTRPGDHQHQHF.